This record concerns one T cell receptor beta chain sequence. The antigen it binds to is not known. Base-call qualities are not available, and no considerably larger clone is one nucleotide away. This specimen belongs to a study of cytomegalovirus exposure and HLA in healthy donors (dated by TCRdb to about 2017). Study-wide context: According to an earlier analysis of around 600 of the donors, about 180 million T cells yielded roughly 110 million unique TCR beta sequences and more than 250 Gb of sequence data. Donor age, sex, ethnicity and CMV serostatus were compiled together with the repertoire data. About 300 gigabases of sequencing data and 78 million or so unique TCR sequences were included in an early release covering several hundred HLA-typed donors. Every discovery cohort repertoire had been produced on one sequencing platform. In an earlier analysis of a few hundred of the donors, high-throughput TCR beta sequencing was used to judge whether each TCR beta V gene segment behaved as functional or pseudogenic. Of the 300 to 500 genotyped donors, 70% to 90% were placed in the genetic ancestry cluster associated with self-reported Caucasian donors. HLA typing covered class I and class II loci at four-digit resolution. The study combined high-throughput TCR immunosequencing, statistical association of individual TCRs with disease status, and machine learning to predict cytomegalovirus infection status. Across approximately 400 genotyped donors of the cohort, an average of approximately 200,000 unique TCR beta nucleotide sequences per donor were sequenced, and approximately 17% of those sequences were non-productive. A separate validation cohort of over 95 different subjects was used in addition to the approximately 640-subject first cohort. Typing coverage differed by locus: A, B, C, DRB1 and DQB1 were typed in about 620-640 donors, DQA1 in approximately 520, DPA1 in around 610, and DPB1 in roughly 450. A later analysis re-analyzed previously published TCR beta repertoires from 500 to 700 donors and added high-resolution HLA genotyping to study TCR occurrence patterns. Because of strong linkage in the cohort, roughly 5 DR-DQ haplotypes were treated as single units for association and clustering. The study profiled the T cell repertoires of approximately 700 subjects by immunosequencing and related them to cytomegalovirus serostatus. A later genetic analysis used genome-wide SNP genotypes for 398 of the 666 donors, treating that subset as a discovery cohort. Rather than using new phenotypic data, the later analysis identified candidate immune exposures from TCR beta sequences and from how often those sequences occurred across donors. The aim of the study was to test whether cataloging public T cell receptors could identify signatures of past pathogen exposure. The paper's findings and limits, for the study overall: Because counts were too low, around 18 rarely observed V segments, including chromosome 9 orphons, were left out of the earlier analysis of some 600 of the donors. In a later genetic analysis, a missense DCLRE1C variant was associated with V-gene and J-gene trimming of TCR beta chains, and the association was replicated in an independent cohort. The study listed 164 TCR beta chains as associated with cytomegalovirus. Correlated functional status among segregating V segments might be attributable to linkage disequilibrium, but an unknown experimental factor could not be ruled out. In a later analysis, several top co-occurrence clusters were reported to appear linked to parvovirus B19, influenza, CMV and Epstein-Barr virus. In an earlier analysis of several hundred of the donors, most TCR beta V segments were observed in productive rearrangements about 87% or about 30% of the time, broadly matching IMGT annotations. In this cohort, only TCR beta chains were sequenced, and detectable features were limited by the absence of alpha or paired-chain data. In a later analysis, TCR association rates were found to vary across HLA loci, with the most associated TCRs seen for DRB1 alleles and the fewest for HLA-C alleles. In vitro tests confirmed that a few of the cytomegalovirus-associated TCR beta chains recognize cytomegalovirus antigens. Some IMGT-functional V segments, including TRBV6-2 and TRBV6-3, could not be told apart with the 87-base-pair reads, so those segments were excluded. A cluster of highly shared sequence variants was judged likely to represent a technical artifact of the sequencing pipeline. Compared with the 666-donor mean, donors in an Asian-associated ancestry cluster had fewer N-insertions in productive TCRs, according to a later genetic analysis. A further reported finding was that TCR beta sequences accurately predicted the HLA-A and HLA-B alleles for most subjects in the first cohort. Because HLA typing was unavailable for some donors at each locus, only the typed subset was used in association tests. In a later analysis, HLA-associated TCR beta chains were found to be more clonally expanded and to have lower generation probabilities than equally common non-associated chains. Immune exposure information for the cohort was limited to CMV serostatus. Most TCR sequences were observed very rarely across donors, whereas some public TCRs were present in many individuals. The classifier was reported to diagnose cytomegalovirus status with high specificity and sensitivity in both the original cohort and the validation cohort. When HLA alleles, especially DR and DQ, strongly co-occurred, attributing TCR associations to individual alleles was difficult. At a false discovery rate of 0.05, a later analysis linked 15,000 to 20,000 TCR beta sequences to specific HLA alleles. According to the authors, the approach could potentially be generalized to other disease states and immunological phenotypes. According to a later analysis, most CMV-associated TCR beta chains appeared to be HLA-restricted, and the HLA associations seemed to be driven largely by CMV exposure. Roughly uniform sequencing depth across donors was assumed in presence/absence analyses, although this assumption may not hold.

Receptor amplification or capture employed the immunoSEQ multiplex PCR assay. For the multiplex PCR, a mixture combining 60 forward primers for TCR Vbeta segments and 13 reverse primers for TCR Jbeta segments was used. A multiplex PCR assay on genomic DNA amplified the CDR3 region of rearranged TCR beta genes. The Illumina HiSeq System was used to sequence the amplified TCR beta libraries as 87-base-pair reads. Per the source publication's procedure: A later analysis tallied about 77 million unique TCR beta chains across the 610 or so repertoires, and about 12 million of those chains were shared by two or more donors. To remove PCR and sequencing errors, raw reads were error-corrected and collapsed into unique sequences using a nearest-neighbor algorithm that merged closely related sequences. V, D and J gene segments were assigned by aligning CDR3 sequences to IMGT reference sequences. For a sequence to be retained, a match of at least six nucleotides to both a V gene segment and a J gene segment was required. A rearrangement counted as productive if the CDR3 had no stop codons and remained in frame with V and J, and every other rearrangement counted as non-productive. Following IMGT convention, CDR3 was defined as the stretch from the second conserved V-encoded cysteine to the conserved J-encoded phenylalanine. The earlier analysis of some 600 of the donors excluded sequences that lacked an unambiguous match to a single V gene segment. In an earlier analysis of 500 to 750 of the donors, V segments were called functional above 56.7% productive rearrangements and were called segregating when the between-donor standard deviation exceeded 5%. A statistical classification framework was built for diagnosing cytomegalovirus status from the catalog of TCR beta chain sequences. V and J gene assignment, in a later analysis, came from comparing TCR nucleotide sequences with IMGT/GENE-DB human TR gene sequences. In a later analysis, CDR3 sequences and most-parsimonious VDJ recombination scenarios were assigned using the TCRdist pipeline. A later analysis defined each TCR beta chain by its CDR3 amino acid sequence plus V-gene family, and excluded reads lacking a unique V-gene family. To address suspected cross-contamination and a sequencing artifact, a later analysis removed roughly 640 highly shared, low-generation-probability nucleotide sequences. For each public chain, a later analysis derived a clonal expansion index from normalized ranks of inferred template counts within each repertoire. In a later analysis, generation probabilities were computed using a VDJ recombination model fitted to out-of-frame rearrangements, and the results were checked against IGoR. Hypergeometric tests were used in a later analysis to score TCR-TCR, TCR-HLA and TCR-CMV co-occurrence, with a repertoire-size bias correction applied to the TCR pairs. A later analysis estimated false discovery rates by permuting HLA or CMV assignments 20 times. In a later analysis, co-occurring TCRs were grouped using DBSCAN, and TCRdist sequence similarity was added for clustering within HLA-allele-positive subsets. Co-occurrence clustering excluded repertoires with fewer than 30,000 or more than 120,000 public chains, plus five with anomalous nucleotide sharing. Sourced from immuneACCESS, this table was stored by TCRdb with only in-frame sequences that have V and J called. A share of the clones is absent; for the studies checked, an unresolved V gene accounts for under half, and the remainder has no known explanation. D and trimming come from the DNA, and the V and J calls and clone size come from that table. In this sample the table shows 150,000 to 200,000 clones, roughly 85% of which occur a single time. The top ten constitute around 1.9% of the sample.

The cohort was made up of about 610 healthy bone marrow donors. Cohort members were all nominally healthy when sampled, although unrecorded immune exposures were likely present. The donor was CMV seronegative and belonged to the group of 380 or so seronegative cohort members. A peripheral blood sample was collected from each donor, and TCR beta sequencing was performed on peripheral blood mononuclear cells. The Qiagen DNeasy Blood Extraction Kit was used to extract genomic DNA from the blood cell samples. CDR1 and CDR2 are read off the germline V gene as MDHEN and SYDVKM. Clipping removes 2 bases from V and 13 bases from J, with 6 as the unmatched junction base count. CDR3 length: 12 amino acids, cysteine to phenylalanine. Only the CDR3 region is kept as DNA, spanning 36 bases read in frame from base 1.

The receptor chain draws on TRBV28 and TRBJ2-7; 9 junctional bases match TRBD1. The sequence was collected from a middle-aged man in good health and CMV-seronegative. Specimen: PBMCs. CDR3 loop: CASSLPGQGSYF. The DNA sequence follows: TGTGCCAGCAGTTTACCGGGACAGGGAAGTTACTTC.